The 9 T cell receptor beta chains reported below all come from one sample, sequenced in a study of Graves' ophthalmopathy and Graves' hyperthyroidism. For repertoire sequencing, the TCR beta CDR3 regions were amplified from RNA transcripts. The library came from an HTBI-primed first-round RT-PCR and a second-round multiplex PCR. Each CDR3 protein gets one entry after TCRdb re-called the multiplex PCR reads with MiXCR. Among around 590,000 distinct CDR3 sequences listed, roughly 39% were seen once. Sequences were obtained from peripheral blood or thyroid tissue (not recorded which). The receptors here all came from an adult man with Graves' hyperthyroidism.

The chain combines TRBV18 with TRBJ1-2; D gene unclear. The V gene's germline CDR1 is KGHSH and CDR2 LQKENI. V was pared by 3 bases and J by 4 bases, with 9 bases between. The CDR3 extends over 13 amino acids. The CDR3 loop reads CASSPGVVYGYTF. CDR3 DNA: TGTGCCAGCTCACCGGGCGTAGTCTATGGCTACACCTTC.

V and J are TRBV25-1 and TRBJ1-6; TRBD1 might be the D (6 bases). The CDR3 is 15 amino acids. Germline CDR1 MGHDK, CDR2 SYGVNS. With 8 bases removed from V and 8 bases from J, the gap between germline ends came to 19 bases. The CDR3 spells CASSPGHQKDSPLHF. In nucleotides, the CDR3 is TGTGCCAGCTCCCCGGGACACCAGAAAGATTCACCCCTCCACTTT.

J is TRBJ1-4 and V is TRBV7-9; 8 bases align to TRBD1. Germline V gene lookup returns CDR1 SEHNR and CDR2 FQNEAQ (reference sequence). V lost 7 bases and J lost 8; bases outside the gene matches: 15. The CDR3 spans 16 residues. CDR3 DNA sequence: TGTGCCAGCACCCCTGAAGCAGGGGGCGTCCGCGAAAAACTGTTTTTT. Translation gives CASTPEAGGVREKLFF.

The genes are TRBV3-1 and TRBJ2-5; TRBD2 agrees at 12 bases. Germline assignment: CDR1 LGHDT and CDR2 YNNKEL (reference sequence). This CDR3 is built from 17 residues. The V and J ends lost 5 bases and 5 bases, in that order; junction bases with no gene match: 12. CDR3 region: CASSDPRLAGVEETQYF. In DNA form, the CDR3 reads TGTGCCAGCAGCGATCCACGACTAGCGGGAGTCGAGGAGACCCAGTACTTC.

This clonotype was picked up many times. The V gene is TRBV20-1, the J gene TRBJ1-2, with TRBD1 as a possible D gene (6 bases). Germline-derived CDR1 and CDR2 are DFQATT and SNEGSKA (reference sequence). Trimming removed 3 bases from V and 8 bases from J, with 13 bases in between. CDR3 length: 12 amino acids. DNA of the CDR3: TGCAGTGCTAGGAGGGGGGCGGACGGCTACACCTTC. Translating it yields CSARRGADGYTF.

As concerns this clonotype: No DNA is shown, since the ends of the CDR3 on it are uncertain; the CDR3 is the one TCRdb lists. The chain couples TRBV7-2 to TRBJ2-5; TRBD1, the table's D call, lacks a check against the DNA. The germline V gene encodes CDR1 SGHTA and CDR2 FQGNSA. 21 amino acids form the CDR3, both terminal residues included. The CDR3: CASSFYICSADPGQGWETQYF.

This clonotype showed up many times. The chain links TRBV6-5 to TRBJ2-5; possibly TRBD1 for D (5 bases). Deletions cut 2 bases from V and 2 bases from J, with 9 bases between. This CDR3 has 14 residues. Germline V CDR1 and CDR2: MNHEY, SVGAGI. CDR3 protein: CASSYGAGQETQYF. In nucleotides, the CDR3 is TGTGCCAGCAGTTACGGGGCCGGTCAAGAGACCCAGTACTTC.

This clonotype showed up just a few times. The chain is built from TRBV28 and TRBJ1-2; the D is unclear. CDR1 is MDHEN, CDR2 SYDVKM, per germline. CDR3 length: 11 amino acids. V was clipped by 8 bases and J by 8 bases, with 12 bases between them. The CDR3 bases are TGTGCCAGCCGTCGGATAGGCGGCTACACCTTC. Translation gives CASRRIGGYTF.

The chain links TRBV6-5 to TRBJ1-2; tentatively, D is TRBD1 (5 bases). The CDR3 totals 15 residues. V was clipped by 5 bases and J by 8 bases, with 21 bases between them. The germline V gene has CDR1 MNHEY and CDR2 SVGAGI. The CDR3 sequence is CASSPLIGAGNGYTF. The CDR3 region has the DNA TGTGCCAGCAGTCCCCTTATCGGGGCAGGGAACGGCTACACCTTC.